This T cell receptor beta chain derives from a study of blood T cell repertoires in COVID-19. Study-wide background: Donors in the United States, Italy and Spain gave samples during acute or convalescent COVID-19. Nucleic acid was either cDNA or gDNA, and it came from T cells, B-cell-depleted T cells, or PBMCs.

In the study's own analysis: Scientists estimated how many nucleated cells there were by amplifying reference gene primers. Produced via immunoSEQ multiplex PCR; TCRdb's table is partial and in-frame only. For V, J and clone size, that table is used; D and trimming come from the DNA. The table has 30,000 to 35,000 clones, about nine tenths seen once. CDR1 is SGHRS, CDR2 YFSETQ, per germline. This CDR3 is 17 amino acids long. The junction had 6 bases not matched to a gene; V was cut back by 1 base and J by 5 bases. The chain combines TRBV5-1 with TRBJ2-5; 15 nucleotides agree with TRBD2. Specimen: peripheral blood. This clonotype originated in a man aged 55 to 69 with active COVID-19. This CDR3 is CASSLLGLAGGHETQYF. The CDR3, as DNA: TGCGCCAGCAGCTTGTTGGGACTAGCGGGGGGCCACGAGACCCAGTACTTC.